This T cell receptor beta chain derives from a study of sequential checkpoint blockade in melanoma. On the study more broadly: Maintenance nivolumab came after either treatment sequence.

The treatment was: randomized to nivolumab then ipilimumab (arm A) or the reverse (arm B). PBMC sorting kept live CD3+CD8+ cells without CD19 or CD56. Trimming took off 4 bases at V and 1 base at J, with 13 bases between the two ends. Germline V gives CDR1 PRHDT, CDR2 FYEKMQ (reference sequence). The CDR3 totals 15 residues. Libraries were prepared by immunoSEQ multiplex PCR; TCRdb keeps only in-frame clonotypes and omits some of them. The data show 20,000 or so clones, with around 75% seen just once and roughly 21% held by the top ten. Sequences were derived from CD8+ T cells sorted from blood (inferred from file names), sampled from a patient given nivolumab and ipilimumab in sequence. V is TRBV13 and J is TRBJ1-1; no definite D call. The TCR sequence derives from a human donor with melanoma. CDR3 in amino acids: CASSSQGLPNTEAFF. The CDR3 nucleotides read TGTGCCAGCAGCTCCCAAGGACTGCCGAACACTGAAGCTTTCTTT.